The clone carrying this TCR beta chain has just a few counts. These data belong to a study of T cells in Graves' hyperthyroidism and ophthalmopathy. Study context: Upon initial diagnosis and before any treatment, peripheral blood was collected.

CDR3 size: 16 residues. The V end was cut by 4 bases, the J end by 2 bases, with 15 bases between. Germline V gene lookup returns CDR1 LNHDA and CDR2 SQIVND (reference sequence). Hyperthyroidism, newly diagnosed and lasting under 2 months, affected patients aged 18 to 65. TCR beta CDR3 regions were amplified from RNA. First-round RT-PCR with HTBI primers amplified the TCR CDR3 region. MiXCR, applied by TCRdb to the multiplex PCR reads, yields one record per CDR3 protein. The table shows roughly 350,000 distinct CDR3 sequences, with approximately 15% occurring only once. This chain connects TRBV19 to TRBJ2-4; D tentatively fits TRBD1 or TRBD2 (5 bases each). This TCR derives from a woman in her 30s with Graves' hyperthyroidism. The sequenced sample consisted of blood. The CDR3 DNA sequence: TGTGCCAGTAGTACGTCCCGGAAGGGACCCAAAAACATTCAGTACTTC. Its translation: CASSTSRKGPKNIQYF. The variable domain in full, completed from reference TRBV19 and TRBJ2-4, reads DGGITQSPKYLFRKEGQNVTLSCEQNLNHDAMYWYRQDPGQGLRLIYYSQIVNDFQKGDIAEGYSVSREKKESFPLTVTSAQKNPTAFYLCASSTSRKGPKNIQYFGAGTRLSVL.